This T cell receptor beta chain was documented in a study of low-dose radiotherapy and immunotherapy resistance in tumors. The V and J ends lost 6 bases and 8 bases, in that order; junction bases with no gene match: 9. This CDR3 is 13 amino acids long. Germline CDR1 LNHDA, CDR2 SQIVND (reference sequence). Gene-specific TRAV and TRBV primers were used for first-strand cDNA, covering alpha and beta chains. TCRs underwent around 20 PCR cycles of amplification with a constant-region primer and V-primer adapter. MiXCR, applied by TCRdb to the reads, yields one record per CDR3 protein. The sample has around 99,000 distinct CDR3 sequences; 9% to 9.5% are singletons. Time point described: before trial treatment. Donors were administered nivolumab, ipilimumab, aspirin and low-dose cyclophosphamide, together with low-dose radiotherapy.

The clonotype originates from a male donor with prostate cancer. The specimen comprised PBMCs, sampled before treatment. The chain employs TRBV19 and TRBJ1-2, with 7 bases fitting TRBD1. The DNA for the CDR3 is TGTGCCAGTAGGGTACAGGGGATAAACGGCTACACCTTC. Amino acids: CASRVQGINGYTF.